This TCR beta chain was sequenced during a study of T cell repertoires in cytomegalovirus infection. Study information: Newly reported HLA-C-restricted and thoroughly characterized HLA-B-restricted CMV epitopes were employed. Evidence of both CMV infection and a matching HLA type came from public TCR beta signatures. Notes on the study in general: CMV carriers with the relevant HLA were identified by cumulative public TCR beta family frequency. Predominance within the ex vivo response was attributable to HLA-C-restricted CMV-specific TCR beta clonotypes.

Germline values: CDR1 SGHTA, CDR2 FQGNSA. This CDR3 is built from 12 residues. This clonotype occurred a few times. Its cognate antigen is unknown. The germline gene is not matched at one end of the junction; a read error may be the cause. TCRdb reanalysed the reads using MiXCR and keeps one entry per CDR3 protein. This table has a few hundred thousand distinct CDR3 sequences, approximately 22% appearing once. The rearrangement links TRBV7-2 to TRBJ2-7; D uncertain. This specimen consisted of cultured PBMCs, obtained from culture after CMV antigen stimulation. This TCR came from a human donor in good health (CMV status not recorded). Some clones in this sample may be carry-over from other donors' samples. DNA of the CDR3: TGTGCCAGCAGCTTAGGGGTACTTCGGGCTGACTTC. It yields the protein CASSLGVLRADF.